These 3 T cell receptor beta chains originate from one sample sequenced in a study of blood T cell repertoires in COVID-19. Method: immunoSEQ multiplex PCR; TCRdb's copy keeps in-frame clones and lacks some. This sample has about 400,000 clones; approximately 86% occur once, and the top ten carry roughly 7.1%. Sequenced material: peripheral blood. The origin of the receptors is a woman aged 55-69 years with COVID-19, enrolled during active disease.

This clone was recorded once. V usage is TRBV30 and J usage is TRBJ1-6; a weak D match, TRBD1 (5 bases). The length of the CDR3 is 15 residues. Germline V gene sequence: CDR1 GTSNPN, CDR2 SVGIG (reference sequence). V lost 2 bases and J lost 3, with 11 bases in between. CDR3 protein: CAWSSTANYNSPLHF. The CDR3 nucleotides are TGTGCCTGGAGTTCGACAGCCAACTATAATTCACCCCTCCACTTT.

The J gene is TRBJ1-1, the V gene TRBV7-3, with D hard to call. The CDR3 has 13 amino acids. V was cut by 4 bases and J by 7 bases, with 13 bases left in between. Germline loops: CDR1 SGHTA, CDR2 FQGTGA. CDR3 sequence reads: CASSSWTGFEAFF. The CDR3 region has the DNA TGTGCCAGCAGCTCCTGGACGGGGTTTGAAGCTTTCTTT. The whole variable domain, remainder taken from reference TRBV7-3 and TRBJ1-1, is GAGVSQTPSNKVTEKGKYVELRCDPISGHTALYWYRQSLGQGPEFLIYFQGTGAADDSGLPNDRFFAVRPEGSVSTLKIQRTERGDSAVYLCASSSWTGFEAFFGQGTRLTVV.

V is TRBV12-5 and J is TRBJ2-2; D not certain. Per germline, CDR1 LGHNT and CDR2 FRNRAP. CDR3 length equals 15 residues. Trimming left V 3 bases short and J 0 bases short, with 8 bases between. CDR3: CASGFPQANTGELFF. CDR3 nucleotide sequence: TGTGCTAGTGGTTTCCCTCAGGCGAACACCGGGGAGCTGTTTTTT. The whole variable domain, remainder taken from reference TRBV12-5 and TRBJ2-2, is DARVTQTPRHKVTEMGQEVTMRCQPILGHNTVFWYRQTMMQGLELLAYFRNRAPLDDSGMPKDRFSAEMPDATLATLKIQPSEPRDSAVYFCASGFPQANTGELFFGEGSRLTVL.